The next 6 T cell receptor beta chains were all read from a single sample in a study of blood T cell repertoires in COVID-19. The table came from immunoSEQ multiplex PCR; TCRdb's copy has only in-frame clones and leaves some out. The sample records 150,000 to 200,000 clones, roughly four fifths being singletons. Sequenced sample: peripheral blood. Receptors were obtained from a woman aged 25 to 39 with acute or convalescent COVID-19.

The CDR3 DNA is TGTGCCAGCAGTTCTTCAGGGGCACATGGCTACACCTTC. It encodes CASSSSGAHGYTF. The chain employs TRBV28 and TRBJ1-2, with D possibly being TRBD1 (6 bases). The CDR3 is 13 residues long. CDR1 MDHEN and CDR2 SYDVKM come from the germline V gene. V was clipped by 4 bases and J by 6 bases, with 12 bases between them.

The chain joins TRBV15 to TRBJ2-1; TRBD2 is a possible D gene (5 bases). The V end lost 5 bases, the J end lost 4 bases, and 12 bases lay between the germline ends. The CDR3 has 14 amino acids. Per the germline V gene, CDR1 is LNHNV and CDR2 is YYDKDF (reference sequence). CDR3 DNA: TGTGCCACCAGCCCCCCACGGGGTTACAATGAGCAGTTCTTC. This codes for CATSPPRGYNEQFF.

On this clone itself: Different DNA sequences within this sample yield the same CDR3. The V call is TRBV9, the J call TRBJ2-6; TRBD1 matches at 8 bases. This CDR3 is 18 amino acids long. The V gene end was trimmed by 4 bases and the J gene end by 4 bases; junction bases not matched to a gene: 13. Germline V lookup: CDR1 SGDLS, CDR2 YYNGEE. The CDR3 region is CASSFRTGRQGGANVLTF. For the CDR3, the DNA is TGTGCCAGCAGCTTCAGGACAGGGAGGCAGGGAGGGGCCAACGTCCTGACTTTC. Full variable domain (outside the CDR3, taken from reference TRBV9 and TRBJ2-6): DSGVTQTPKHLITATGQRVTLRCSPRSGDLSVYWYQQSLDQGLQFLIQYYNGEERAKGNILERFSAQQFPDLHSELNLSSLELGDSALYFCASSFRTGRQGGANVLTFGAGSRLTVL.

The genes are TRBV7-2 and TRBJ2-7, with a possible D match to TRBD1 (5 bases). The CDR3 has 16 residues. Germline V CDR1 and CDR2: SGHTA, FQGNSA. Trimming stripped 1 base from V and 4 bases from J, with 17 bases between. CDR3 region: CASSLDSGQGSYEQYF. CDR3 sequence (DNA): TGTGCCAGCAGCTTAGATAGTGGGCAGGGATCGTACGAGCAGTACTTC.

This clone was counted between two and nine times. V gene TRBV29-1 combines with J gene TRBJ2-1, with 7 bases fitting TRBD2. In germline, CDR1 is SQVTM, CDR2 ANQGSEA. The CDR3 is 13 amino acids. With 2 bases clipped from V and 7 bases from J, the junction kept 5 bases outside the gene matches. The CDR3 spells CSVESGGGNEQFF. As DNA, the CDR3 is TGCAGCGTTGAATCGGGGGGTGGAAATGAGCAGTTCTTC.

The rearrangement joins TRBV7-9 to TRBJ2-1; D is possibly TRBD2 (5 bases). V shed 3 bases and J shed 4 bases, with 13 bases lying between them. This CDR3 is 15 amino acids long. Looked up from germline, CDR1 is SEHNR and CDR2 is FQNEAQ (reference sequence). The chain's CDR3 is CASSLSEAGYNEQFF. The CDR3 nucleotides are TGTGCCAGCAGCTTGTCGGAGGCCGGGTACAATGAGCAGTTCTTC.